The 15 T cell receptor beta chains below all came from one sample that was sequenced in a study of blood T cell repertoires in COVID-19. The protocol was immunoSEQ multiplex PCR, while the TCRdb copy is restricted to in-frame clones and leaves out a portion. The sample includes 200,000 to 250,000 clones, 65% to 90% of them seen just once. What was sequenced was peripheral blood. The receptors were gathered from a woman between 50 and 59 years old with acute or convalescent COVID-19.

The genes are TRBV9 and TRBJ2-3; 12 bases are a match to TRBD2. CDR1 and CDR2 from the germline V gene are SGDLS and YYNGEE. The ends lost 0 bases at V and 6 bases at J; junction bases unmatched: 5. The length of the CDR3 is 16 residues. The CDR3 DNA is TGTGCCAGCAGCGTAGCTAGCGGGGGGGCCTGGGATACGCAGTATTTT. Protein: CASSVASGGAWDTQYF. The full variable domain, rest sourced from reference TRBV9 and TRBJ2-3, is DSGVTQTPKHLITATGQRVTLRCSPRSGDLSVYWYQQSLDQGLQFLIQYYNGEERAKGNILERFSAQQFPDLHSELNLSSLELGDSALYFCASSVASGGAWDTQYFGPGTRLTVL.

This clone was seen more than once but under ten times. The CDR3, as DNA: TGTGCCAGCAGCTACTCGGACAGGGGAGAAGCTTTCTTT. Translated: CASSYSDRGEAFF. The chain combines TRBV5-4 with TRBJ1-1; 9 bases align to TRBD1. V was clipped by 3 bases and J by 8 bases; unmatched bases: 5. The CDR3 is 13 residues long. Germline CDR1 SGHNT, CDR2 YYREEE (reference sequence). The whole variable domain, filled in from reference TRBV5-4 and TRBJ1-1, reads ETGVTQSPTHLIKTRGQQVTLRCSSQSGHNTVSWYQQALGQGPQFIFQYYREEENGRGNFPPRFSGLQFPNYSSELNVNALELDDSALYLCASSYSDRGEAFFGQGTRLTVV.

The CDR3 is CASSLLAGASKDTQYF. The CDR3 coding sequence is TGTGCCAGCAGCTTGTTAGCGGGAGCTTCTAAAGATACGCAGTATTTT. The chain employs TRBV5-4 and TRBJ2-3, with 9 bases lining up with TRBD2. Germline values: CDR1 SGHNT, CDR2 YYREEE (reference sequence). The CDR3 consists of 16 residues. The V gene end was trimmed by 1 base and the J gene end by 5 bases; junction bases not matched to a gene: 8.

The chain uses TRBV9 and TRBJ2-7; 9 nucleotides match TRBD1. V was clipped by 4 bases and J by 4 bases; unmatched bases: 12. This CDR3 is 16 amino acids long. Germline V gene sequence: CDR1 SGDLS, CDR2 YYNGEE. The CDR3, as DNA: TGTGCCAGCAGCCCCACCGGGACAGGGCAAAATTACGAGCAGTACTTC. This encodes CASSPTGTGQNYEQYF.

The CDR3 DNA is TGCGCCAGCAGCTTGACGAATCCCGAGGGAGATACGCAGTATTTT. It codes for CASSLTNPEGDTQYF. The chain joins TRBV5-1 to TRBJ2-3; D might be TRBD2 (5 bases). Trimming left V 1 base short and J 5 bases short, with 14 bases between. CDR3 length equals 15 residues. Germline V gene lookup returns CDR1 SGHRS and CDR2 YFSETQ.

This sequence joins TRBV25-1 and TRBJ1-1; the D is unclear. CDR3 length: 13 residues. Trimming took 3 bases from V and 1 from J, leaving 6 bases between them. Germline assignment: CDR1 MGHDK and CDR2 SYGVNS. CDR3 DNA: TGTGCCAGCAGTGATGCGGGGAACACTGAAGCTTTCTTT. It codes for CASSDAGNTEAFF.

The chain uses TRBV19 and TRBJ1-1, with 10 bases lining up with TRBD1. CDR1 is LNHDA and CDR2 is SQIVND in the germline V gene (reference sequence). V shed 5 bases, J shed 1 base, and the junction held 10 bases outside the gene matches. The CDR3 contains 17 residues. CDR3 nucleotides: TGTGCCAGTAGTTCCGCGACAGGGGGCTTAGGGAACACTGAAGCTTTCTTT. Translation gives CASSSATGGLGNTEAFF.

This clone showed up just once. J is TRBJ1-4 and V is TRBV28, with unresolved D. Germline V gene data show CDR1 as MDHEN and CDR2 as SYDVKM. The CDR3 totals 14 residues. Trimming cost V 9 bases and J 10 bases, with 21 bases left between them. The CDR3 region has the DNA TGTGCCAGACCTCGGGGTCGTGGGTCGGGAAAACTGTTTTTT. Its protein product is CARPRGRGSGKLFF.

The chain combines TRBV20-1 with TRBJ1-2, with unresolved D. CDR3 length: 13 amino acids. Germline V gene lookup returns CDR1 DFQATT and CDR2 SNEGSKA (reference sequence). Trimming stripped 3 bases from V and 4 bases from J, with 12 bases between. Written as DNA, the CDR3 is TGCAGTGCTAGTGACTGGGCCGGCTATGGCTACACCTTC. Protein sequence: CSASDWAGYGYTF.

CDR3 sequence reads: CATSDPDSLETQYF. The CDR3 DNA is TGTGCCACCAGTGACCCTGACAGTTTAGAGACCCAGTACTTC. The chain links TRBV24-1 to TRBJ2-5; weak D call: TRBD1 (5 bases). V lost 4 bases and J lost 4, with 12 bases in between. The V gene's germline CDR1 is KGHDR and CDR2 SFDVKD. This CDR3 is built from 14 residues.

The gene calls are TRBV2 and TRBJ2-3; 7 nucleotides match TRBD2. Germline V gene lookup returns CDR1 SNHLY and CDR2 FYNNEI. This CDR3 region has 15 residues. V shed 3 bases and J 2 bases; nucleotides not matched to a gene: 5. CDR3 sequence (DNA): TGTGCCAGCAGTGAGTCACGGGGGGTCACAGATACGCAGTATTTT. This translates into CASSESRGVTDTQYF.

This chain connects TRBV6-5 to TRBJ1-1; 7 nucleotides agree with TRBD1. CDR1 and CDR2 (germline): MNHEY, SVGAGI. The CDR3 is made up of 14 amino acids. V lost 4 bases to trimming and J lost 0 bases; unmatched junction nucleotides: 2. CDR3 nucleotide sequence: TGTGCCAGCAGTTCCCAGGGGGTGAACACTGAAGCTTTCTTT. Protein product: CASSSQGVNTEAFF.

The chain uses TRBV28 and TRBJ1-5; 10 bases align to TRBD1. Germline V gene lookup returns CDR1 MDHEN and CDR2 SYDVKM. This CDR3 region has 16 residues. J lost 2 bases, V lost 6 bases, and 7 bases had no gene match. CDR3 protein: CASRKTGGKGNQPQHF. The CDR3 DNA reads as TGTGCCAGCAGGAAGACAGGGGGCAAGGGCAATCAGCCCCAGCATTTT.

This clone occurred many times. The chain carries TRBV6-1 and TRBJ2-3; 16 nucleotides agree with TRBD2. The CDR3 totals 19 residues. J was trimmed by 5 bases and V by 2 bases; bases with no gene match: 10. Germline lookup yields CDR1 MNHNS and CDR2 SASEGT. The CDR3 spells CASSERRGLAGGRLDTQYF. For the CDR3, the DNA is TGTGCCAGCAGTGAACGGAGGGGACTAGCGGGGGGGCGGCTAGATACGCAGTATTTT.

The chain has TRBV14 and TRBJ1-4, with no clear D. The germline V and J ends were trimmed by 0 bases and 8 bases, with 4 bases remaining between them. Germline values: CDR1 SGHDN, CDR2 FVKESK. The CDR3 loop spans 12 amino acids. This CDR3 is CASSQDQEKLFF. The CDR3 coding sequence is TGTGCCAGCAGCCAAGATCAAGAAAAACTGTTTTTT.